Here is one T cell receptor beta chain with its context. Sequencing was performed with immunoSEQ multiplex PCR; in TCRdb, only in-frame clones are kept and a portion is missing. Of more than 200,000 clones in the sample, around 80% were seen once. Those who participated ranged in age from roughly 18 to 100 years and resided in approximately 26 US areas. Participant reports of clinical history set cohort assignment. Among Cohort 3 donors, those recovered had two negative PCRs, clearance, or symptom resolution. This entry is derived from a study of blood T cell repertoires in COVID-19. On the study more broadly: From T cells, B-cell-depleted T cells, or PBMCs came the material, which was cDNA or gDNA.

The specimen was PBMCs or T cells enriched from blood (not recorded which). This sequence originates from a man aged 60 to 75 who had recovered from COVID-19.

CDR3 DNA sequence: TGTGCCTGGAGTGTGGGGGCGACTGAAAAACTGTTTTTT. Encoded protein: CAWSVGATEKLFF. The V and J genes are TRBV30 and TRBJ1-4, with D possibly matching TRBD1 (6 bases). V was pared by 0 bases and J by 7 bases, with 9 bases between. The CDR3 covers 13 residues. CDR1 GTSNPN and CDR2 SVGIG come from the germline V gene (reference sequence). The whole variable domain, filled in from reference TRBV30 and TRBJ1-4, reads SQTIHQWPATLVQPVGSPLSLECTVEGTSNPNLYWYRQAAGRGLQLLFYSVGIGQISSEVPQNLSASRPQDRQFILSSKKLLLSDSGFYLCAWSVGATEKLFFGSGTQLSVL.